Listed here are 2 T cell receptor beta chains from one sample, sequenced in a study of T cell responses to AZD1222 COVID-19 vaccine. Profiling relied on immunoSEQ multiplex PCR, and the TCRdb table lists in-frame clones only, not all of them. The sample contains about 180,000 clones, 80% to 95% of which appear only once. This sample comprised peripheral blood, obtained 28 days after the second dose of the MenACWY control vaccine. All receptors derive from an adult who received the MenACWY meningococcal vaccine as a control.

The rearrangement joins TRBV25-1 to TRBJ2-3; 10 nucleotides match TRBD2. V gave up 3 bases and J gave up 2 bases; unmatched junction bases: 2. Germline CDR1 is MGHDK and CDR2 is SYGVNS. The CDR3 has 15 amino acids. The CDR3 nucleotides are TGTGCCAGCAGTGATAGCGGGGGGATCACAGATACGCAGTATTTT. Its translation: CASSDSGGITDTQYF.

CDR3 amino acids: CASSGLGGYTF. The CDR3 region has the DNA TGTGCCAGCAGTGGATTAGGGGGCTACACCTTC. The chain recombines TRBV2 with TRBJ1-2, with no clear D. V lost 4 bases to trimming and J lost 8 bases, with 8 bases between them. The CDR3 is 11 residues long. Looked up from germline, CDR1 is SNHLY and CDR2 is FYNNEI.